Reported below is one TCR beta chain. The source of the sample is a study of radiation and T cells in renal cell carcinoma. The data were produced by immunoSEQ multiplex PCR, yet TCRdb's version contains in-frame clones alone and is incomplete. The sample shows 80,000 or so clones, 70% to 90% of them seen only once. Time point defined: blood 4 weeks post-SBRT, at nephrectomy. Regarding treatment: 15 Gy SBRT to primary tumor, nephrectomy 4 weeks later. Blood was sampled at baseline, 2 weeks and 4 weeks after SBRT. The V gene end was trimmed by 2 bases and the J gene end by 4 bases; junction bases not matched to a gene: 7. In germline, CDR1 is GTSNPN, CDR2 SVGIG (reference sequence). The CDR3 contains 15 residues.

This receptor was identified in a woman in her seventies with renal cell carcinoma. Source: blood, taken from a patient whose treatment included radiotherapy and nephrectomy. This rearrangement joins TRBV30 to TRBJ2-2; 7 bases match TRBD2. Here the CDR3 DNA reads TGTGCCTGGAGTCGCGGGGGAGACCTCACCGGGGAGCTGTTTTTT. This translates into CAWSRGGDLTGELFF.